The clone carrying this T cell receptor beta chain was recorded many times. The data were obtained in a study of T-cell reconstitution after alpha-beta-depleted transplantation in children. The authors prepared the TCRbeta library with unique molecular identifiers. TCRdb reprocessed the PCR reads via MiXCR and lists one record per CDR3 protein. The sample records around 200,000 distinct CDR3 sequences, about 6.8% being singletons. V shed 8 bases and J shed 0 bases, with 11 bases lying between them. The germline CDR1 and CDR2 sequences are SQVTM and ANQGSEA. This CDR3 contains 12 residues. The chain couples TRBV29-1 to TRBJ2-7; D gene unclear. The sequence was collected from a human donor who donated a stem cell graft to a child with Wiskott-Aldrich syndrome. This specimen was PBMCs from the stem cell graft donor, taken from the stem cell graft. CDR3 bases: TGCAGCTGTCTAGAAGCCTCCTACGAGCAGTACTTC. Translation gives CSCLEASYEQYF.